This T cell receptor (beta chain) came from a study of beta chain features in type 1 diabetes. Study-level points and caveats: VDJ junctions from type 1 diabetes patients carried fewer insertions and larger deletions. Patients with Type 1 diabetes showed moderately but significantly shorter TCRB CDR3s in all four CD4+ subsets.

Only a few counts were recorded for this clone. Its antigen is unidentified. Every isolated RNA sample was fully reverse transcribed, so sequencing captured expressed TCRB transcripts. The data were produced by immunoSEQ multiplex PCR, yet TCRdb's version contains in-frame clones alone and is incomplete. Of about 120,000 clones in the sample, about 18% were seen once. CDR1 is MNHNY and CDR2 is SVGAGI in the germline V gene (reference sequence). This CDR3 region has 16 residues. Germline trimming cut 5 bases from V and 4 bases from J; bases unmatched to any gene: 13. The receptor comes from a man aged 18 to 30 with type 1 diabetes. The gene calls are TRBV6-6 and TRBJ1-1; 7 bases match TRBD1. Sequences were obtained from central memory CD4+ T cells from blood. CDR3 coding DNA: TGTGCCAGCAGTCTTCGGACAGGCCTGAGGAGCACTGAAGCTTTCTTT. Translating it yields CASSLRTGLRSTEAFF.